There are a few counts of the clone carrying this TCR beta chain. Its matching antigen is unknown. This sample stems from a study of read filtering for tumor transcriptome and immune sequencing. Overall study context: TCR-mapped reads were about 4.05 to 10.27 million with IR-seq versus 85 to 1273 with RNA-seq. Whole-study findings and limits: The CD138-negative fraction was mixed bone marrow immune cells, not pure T cells.

From 300 to 400 ng of RNA, a library with molecular barcoded alpha/delta and beta/gamma adaptors was made. TCRdb called the reads again in MiXCR, with one record for every CDR3 protein. The sample consists of 30,000 to 45,000 distinct CDR3 sequences, roughly 13% of them appearing once. The V segment lost 8 bases and the J segment 3 bases; nucleotides outside the gene matches: 9. The CDR3 sequence is 13 residues long. Germline V gene sequence: CDR1 DFQATT, CDR2 SNEGSKA (reference sequence). This sequence was found in a donor over 35 with multiple myeloma. The sample consisted of a population of CD138-negative cells sorted from bone marrow. The V call is TRBV20-1, the J call TRBJ1-1; TRBD1 agrees at 7 bases. The CDR3 loop reads CSTKQGGDTEAFF. The CDR3 DNA is TGCAGTACAAAGCAGGGGGGAGACACTGAAGCTTTCTTT.